A single sample gave rise to the 21 T cell receptor beta chains below, sequenced in a study of shared clonotypes between healthy human individuals. Produced via immunoSEQ multiplex PCR; TCRdb's table is partial and in-frame only. The profile shows 2 million to 3 million clones, 80% to 95% of them singletons. Material: naive CD4+ T cells from PBMCs. Subset described: CD45RA+ positively selected. The receptor set was obtained from a man aged 18 to 30 in good health. Some clones in this sample may be carry-over from other donors' samples.

The chain joins TRBV7-8 to TRBJ2-5; TRBD2 aligns across 9 bases. Germline V gene lookup returns CDR1 SGHVS and CDR2 FQNEAQ. The CDR3 has 17 amino acids. The trim removed 5 bases at V and 5 bases at J, leaving 15 bases unmatched. The CDR3 region is CASSLRVSGSGLETQYF. The CDR3 DNA reads as TGTGCCAGCAGCCTAAGGGTTAGCGGGAGTGGTTTGGAGACCCAGTACTTC.

V and J are TRBV7-9 and TRBJ2-3, with a weak D call TRBD2 (6 bases). Trimming took 8 bases from V and 1 from J, leaving 10 bases between them. CDR1 SEHNR and CDR2 FQNEAQ come from the germline V gene (reference sequence). The CDR3 runs 13 residues. The CDR3 region has the DNA TGTGCCAGCGGTCGCGGGGGCACAGATACGCAGTATTTT. This codes for CASGRGGTDTQYF.

Regarding this clone: Other DNA sequences in this sample translate to the same CDR3. This chain joins TRBV18 and TRBJ2-1; 8 bases agree with TRBD1. CDR3 length: 15 amino acids. From germline, CDR1 is KGHSH and CDR2 LQKENI. Trimming cost V 3 bases and J 2 bases; bases outside gene matches: 3. The CDR3 loop reads CASSPDRGTYNEQFF. Written as DNA, the CDR3 is TGTGCCAGCTCACCCGACAGGGGAACCTACAATGAGCAGTTCTTC.

This chain links TRBV28 with TRBJ2-1; TRBD1 or TRBD2 may be the D gene (10 bases each). The CDR3 totals 15 residues. Between the trimmed V and J ends, which lost 7 bases and 14 bases, there was a span of 27 bases. Germline V gene lookup returns CDR1 MDHEN and CDR2 SYDVKM. The CDR3 sequence: CASTLMTGGGTSEFF. In DNA, the CDR3 is TGTGCCAGCACTCTCATGACAGGGGGCGGGACTAGCGAGTTCTTC. Full variable domain (remainder filled in from reference TRBV28 and TRBJ2-1): DVKVTQSSRYLVKRTGEKVFLECVQDMDHENMFWYRQDPGLGLRLIYFSYDVKMKEKGDIPEGYSVSREKKERFSLILESASTNQTSMYLCASTLMTGGGTSEFFGPGTRLTVL.

The rearrangement uses TRBV6-1 and TRBJ2-4; D unresolved. Looked up from germline, CDR1 is MNHNS and CDR2 is SASEGT. V was pared by 1 base and J by 1 base, with 14 bases between. The CDR3 loop spans 17 amino acids. CDR3 in amino acids: CASSEEHPFVAKNIQYF. CDR3 in DNA: TGTGCCAGCAGTGAAGAGCACCCCTTTGTCGCCAAAAACATTCAGTACTTC.

CDR3 bases: TGCAGCGCCTCAGGTTCAGCTAACTATGGCTACACCTTC. This translates into CSASGSANYGYTF. This chain uses TRBV29-1 with TRBJ1-2; D not resolved. This CDR3 contains 13 residues. In germline, CDR1 is SQVTM, CDR2 ANQGSEA. Trimming shortened V by 7 bases and J by 0 bases, and 12 bases separated the two germline ends. The complete variable domain, with remaining parts taken from reference TRBV29-1 and TRBJ1-2, reads SAVISQKPSRDICQRGTSLTIQCQVDSQVTMMFWYRQQPGQSLTLIATANQGSEATYESGFVIDKFPISRPNLTFSTLTVSNMSPEDSSIYLCSASGSANYGYTFGSGTRLTVV.

About this clone: Other DNA sequences of this sample code for an identical CDR3. V is TRBV5-1 and J is TRBJ1-3; D call uncertain. The germline V gene encodes CDR1 SGHRS and CDR2 YFSETQ. The CDR3 length is 14 residues. Trimming removed 4 bases from V and 4 bases from J, with 12 bases in between. The CDR3 coding sequence is TGCGCCAGCAGCCCCGGGGATTCCGGAAACACCATATATTTT. This gives the protein CASSPGDSGNTIYF.

The CDR3 region is CASSSGTDNQPQHF. The CDR3, as DNA: TGTGCCAGCAGCTCCGGGACAGACAATCAGCCCCAGCATTTT. V and J are TRBV5-4 and TRBJ1-5; 7 positions agree with TRBD1. The J segment lost 3 bases and the V segment lost 3 bases, leaving 3 bases of the junction unmatched. The CDR3 extends over 14 amino acids. CDR1 and CDR2 from the germline V gene are SGHNT and YYREEE (reference sequence).

The V gene is TRBV10-3, the J gene TRBJ2-3; no clear D gene. Germline V gene lookup returns CDR1 ENHRY and CDR2 SYGVKD. Trimming took 0 bases from V and 1 from J, leaving 14 bases between them. CDR3 length equals 17 residues. The CDR3 DNA is TGTGCCATCAGTGAGTCTCGGCTATCCGGCGGCACAGATACGCAGTATTTT. Amino acid sequence: CAISESRLSGGTDTQYF.

The rearrangement links TRBV6-5 to TRBJ2-2; D uncertain. The germline gives CDR1 MNHEY, CDR2 SVGAGI. V lost 9 bases to trimming and J lost 7 bases, with 3 bases between them. CDR3 size: 9 residues. CDR3 amino acids: CASSGELFF. The CDR3 nucleotides read TGTGCCAGTAGCGGGGAGCTGTTTTTT.

This chain connects TRBV4-1 to TRBJ1-4; tentative D call: TRBD1 (5 bases). There are 15 residues in the CDR3. Trimming took 2 bases from V and 13 from J, leaving 20 bases between them. The V gene's germline CDR1 is MGHRA and CDR2 YSYEKL. The CDR3 loop reads CASSQPRAREKALFF. The CDR3 DNA sequence: TGCGCCAGCAGCCAACCCAGGGCCCGGGAAAAGGCACTGTTTTTT.

The rearrangement joins TRBV27 to TRBJ1-2; D is ambiguous. V was cut by 6 bases and J by 8 bases, with 28 bases left in between. Germline CDR1 and CDR2: MNHEY and SMNVEV (reference sequence). The CDR3 extends over 17 amino acids. CDR3 region: CASSPRQGKGPTEGYTF. CDR3 nucleotides: TGTGCCAGCAGCCCCCGACAAGGAAAGGGCCCTACCGAGGGCTACACCTTC.

J is TRBJ2-6 and V is TRBV5-4; 7 nucleotides agree with TRBD2. The germline CDR1 and CDR2 sequences are SGHNT and YYREEE (reference sequence). With V trimmed by 6 bases and J by 0 bases, 3 bases remained unmatched. The CDR3 extends over 15 amino acids. In nucleotides, the CDR3 is TGTGCCAGCAACCGGGAGGACTCTGGGGCCAACGTCCTGACTTTC. It yields the protein CASNREDSGANVLTF.

Only a few counts were recorded for this clone. CDR3 region: CASSPLTGMNTEAFF. CDR3 DNA sequence: TGTGCCAGCTCACCATTGACAGGGATGAACACTGAAGCTTTCTTT. The V gene is TRBV18, the J gene TRBJ1-1; 7 bases align to TRBD1. The CDR3 runs 15 residues. Per the germline V gene, CDR1 is KGHSH and CDR2 is LQKENI. V was pared by 2 bases and J by 0 bases, with 3 bases of the junction left unmatched.

CDR3 sequence reads: CASSYGQGIGEQYF. The DNA of the CDR3 is TGTGCCAGCAGTTACGGACAGGGGATCGGCGAGCAGTACTTC. The chain couples TRBV6-6 to TRBJ2-7; TRBD1 aligns across 9 bases. The germline CDR1 and CDR2 sequences are MNHNY and SVGAGI (reference sequence). J lost 6 bases, V lost 2 bases, and 5 bases had no gene match. CDR3 size: 14 residues.

In regard to this clone: Other DNA sequences within the sample encode an identical CDR3. The V call is TRBV28, the J call TRBJ1-3, with D possibly TRBD1 on 6 matching bases. Trimming pared 2 bases from V and 2 bases from J, leaving 10 bases between. Per the germline V gene, CDR1 is MDHEN and CDR2 is SYDVKM. The CDR3 totals 15 residues. Here the CDR3 DNA reads TGTGCCAGCAGTTTAAGGGGGAGGGCTGGAAACACCATATATTTT. Translating it yields CASSLRGRAGNTIYF. The complete variable domain, with remaining parts taken from reference TRBV28 and TRBJ1-3, reads DVKVTQSSRYLVKRTGEKVFLECVQDMDHENMFWYRQDPGLGLRLIYFSYDVKMKEKGDIPEGYSVSREKKERFSLILESASTNQTSMYLCASSLRGRAGNTIYFGEGSWLTVV.

The chain combines TRBV2 with TRBJ2-1; 8 bases are shared with TRBD1. V lost 6 bases and J lost 0; bases outside the gene matches: 4. CDR1 and CDR2 from the germline V gene are SNHLY and FYNNEI. The CDR3 contains 15 residues. The CDR3 is CASRATGGSYNEQFF. Written as DNA, the CDR3 is TGTGCCAGCAGGGCTACAGGGGGCTCCTACAATGAGCAGTTCTTC. Full variable domain (rest looked up from reference TRBV2 and TRBJ2-1): EPEVTQTPSHQVTQMGQEVILRCVPISNHLYFYWYRQILGQKVEFLVSFYNNEISEKSEIFDDQFSVERPDGSNFTLKIRSTKLEDSAMYFCASRATGGSYNEQFFGPGTRLTVL.

In regard to this clone: Other DNA sequences in the same sample also yield this CDR3. This chain uses TRBV18 with TRBJ2-7, with D hard to call. CDR1 and CDR2 (germline): KGHSH, LQKENI. Trimming shortened V by 3 bases and J by 4 bases, and 4 bases separated the two germline ends. CDR3 length: 11 residues. The CDR3 reads CASSPFYEQYF. For the CDR3, the DNA is TGTGCCAGCTCACCGTTTTACGAGCAGTACTTC.

The chain recombines TRBV5-1 with TRBJ1-2, with D uncertain. Per the germline V gene, CDR1 is SGHRS and CDR2 is YFSETQ. CDR3 size: 14 residues. The V end lost 5 bases, the J end lost 3 bases, and 14 bases lay between the germline ends. The DNA of the CDR3 is TGCGCCAGCAGTCCCGGACGGCGGGACTATGGCTACACCTTC. The encoded protein is CASSPGRRDYGYTF.

J is TRBJ2-7 and V is TRBV5-5; the match to TRBD1 covers 8 bases. Germline V gene lookup returns CDR1 SGHKS and CDR2 YYEKEE (reference sequence). The CDR3 consists of 15 residues. Trimming cost V 5 bases and J 1 base; bases outside gene matches: 8. This CDR3 is CASRRGQGRSYEQYF. CDR3 in DNA: TGTGCCAGCAGACGCGGACAGGGTAGGTCCTACGAGCAGTACTTC.

The chain employs TRBV28 and TRBJ2-5; 7 bases are shared with TRBD2. CDR3 length equals 16 residues. Unmatched junction bases numbered 13, after V lost 7 bases and J lost 2 bases. Germline V gene lookup returns CDR1 MDHEN and CDR2 SYDVKM. Here the CDR3 reads CASTPGTTSRQETQYF. The CDR3 nucleotides read TGTGCCAGCACCCCCGGGACTACTTCCCGGCAAGAGACCCAGTACTTC.